This passage covers 15 T cell receptor beta chains from one sample sequenced in a study of cytomegalovirus exposure and HLA in healthy donors. The PCR made use of 60 Vbeta and 13 Jbeta primers. Clones were sequenced by immunoSEQ multiplex PCR, and TCRdb holds only the in-frame ones, with some missing. Among approximately 150,000 clones, roughly 85% were seen once, and the ten largest hold around a tenth. Sequences were obtained from PBMCs. The receptors stem from a man between 18 and 29 years old in good health and CMV-seropositive.

The V call is TRBV28, the J call TRBJ1-4, with 7 bases fitting TRBD1. The germline CDR1 and CDR2 sequences are MDHEN and SYDVKM. The ends lost 8 bases at V and 8 bases at J; junction bases unmatched: 2. This CDR3 contains 11 residues. The CDR3: CASAGGEKLFF. CDR3 in DNA: TGTGCCAGCGCAGGGGGAGAAAAACTGTTTTTT.

V and J are TRBV15 and TRBJ2-2; tentatively, D is TRBD2 (5 bases). Germline V gene data show CDR1 as LNHNV and CDR2 as YYDKDF (reference sequence). The CDR3 contains 16 residues. V lost 5 bases and J lost 4, with 17 bases in between. The CDR3 bases are TGTGCCACCAGCCAGTGGAGGCAGGTTGGCACCGGGGAGCTGTTTTTT. It encodes CATSQWRQVGTGELFF.

The chain recombines TRBV18 with TRBJ2-3; D is possibly TRBD2 (6 bases). The germline V and J ends were trimmed by 6 bases and 0 bases, with 22 bases remaining between them. CDR1 and CDR2 (germline): KGHSH, LQKENI. This CDR3 spans 18 amino acids. The CDR3 is CASSLLASGGTSTDTQYF. DNA for the CDR3: TGTGCCAGCTCTCTACTAGCAAGTGGGGGGACTAGCACAGATACGCAGTATTTT.

The chain joins TRBV6-4 to TRBJ2-3; possible D gene TRBD2, 5 bases. V lost 6 bases and J lost 8, with 21 bases in between. This CDR3 is 15 amino acids long. CDR1 is MRHNA, CDR2 SNTAGT, per germline. This chain's CDR3 is CASSVRADSPGTQYF. The DNA for the CDR3 is TGTGCCAGCAGCGTAAGAGCGGACTCGCCCGGTACGCAGTATTTT.

This chain uses TRBV5-4 with TRBJ2-1; perhaps TRBD1 as D (6 bases). This CDR3 has 14 residues. V was clipped by 6 bases and J by 1 base, with 11 bases between them. The germline gives CDR1 SGHNT, CDR2 YYREEE (reference sequence). CDR3 loop: CASTPDRSYNEQFF. Here the CDR3 DNA reads TGTGCCAGCACCCCGGACAGATCCTACAATGAGCAGTTCTTC.

For this clone: The DNA is omitted, as the CDR3 cannot be located on it reliably, and the CDR3 follows TCRdb's listing. The rearrangement links TRBV5-4 to TRBJ1-1; the table's D gene call, TRBD1, was not cross checked with the DNA. The CDR3 totals 17 residues, both ends included. Germline-derived CDR1 and CDR2 are SGHNT and YYREEE (reference sequence). The CDR3 region is CASSVARSGQGRAEAFF.

The table lists this clone with a few counts. It differs at one base from a far larger clone, so likely a read error. The same CDR3 is also encoded by other DNA sequences in this sample. V gene TRBV7-7 combines with J gene TRBJ2-3, with 7 bases matching TRBD2. This CDR3 region has 16 residues. Germline loops: CDR1 SSHAT, CDR2 FNYEAQ (reference sequence). The CDR3 DNA sequence: TGTGCTAGCAGCTTGAAAGGAAGCGGGACTTCACATACGCAGTATTTT. Protein product: CASSLKGSGTSHTQYF.

The genes are TRBV7-9 and TRBJ2-1, with D tentatively TRBD2 (6 bases). The V end was cut by 3 bases, the J end by 4 bases, with 13 bases between. The CDR3 is 15 residues long. Germline V gene data show CDR1 as SEHNR and CDR2 as FQNEAQ (reference sequence). CDR3 loop: CASSLTSGVYNEQFF. The CDR3 DNA reads as TGTGCCAGCAGCTTGACTAGTGGGGTTTACAATGAGCAGTTCTTC.

This clone was seen only once. The rearrangement joins TRBV27 to TRBJ2-7; 8 bases match TRBD1. This CDR3 comprises 15 residues. J gave up 3 bases and V 5 bases, and 9 bases lay outside the gene matches. Germline CDR1 is MNHEY and CDR2 is SMNVEV (reference sequence). The chain's CDR3 is CASSPQGAINYEQYF. The DNA of the CDR3 is TGTGCCAGCAGTCCCCAGGGGGCTATAAACTACGAGCAGTACTTC.

The chain recombines TRBV6-1 with TRBJ2-7; D is unclear. Germline V gene data show CDR1 as MNHNS and CDR2 as SASEGT. V was trimmed by 5 bases and J by 5 bases, leaving 16 bases between them. CDR3 length: 14 amino acids. The CDR3 sequence is CASSLNHRLDEQYF. The DNA for the CDR3 is TGTGCCAGCAGTCTAAATCACCGCCTCGACGAGCAGTACTTC.

In its sample, this clone was seen a few times. The same CDR3 also results from other DNA sequences found in this sample. In nucleotides, the CDR3 is TGTGCCAGCAGCGTAGGCGGGGGGTACAATGAGCAGTTCTTC. Translating gives CASSVGGGYNEQFF. V gene TRBV9 combines with J gene TRBJ2-1; 8 bases are a match to TRBD2. Germline assignment: CDR1 SGDLS and CDR2 YYNGEE. The CDR3 covers 14 residues. V dropped 0 bases and J dropped 4; count of bases not matched to a gene: 0.

The chain combines TRBV5-8 with TRBJ2-7; 7 bases line up with TRBD1. Germline assignment: CDR1 SGHTS and CDR2 YDEGEE. V lost 2 bases to trimming and J lost 5 bases; unmatched junction nucleotides: 10. The CDR3 sequence is 15 residues long. For the CDR3, the DNA is TGTGCCAGCAGCTTACAACCCGACAGGGCCCACGAGCAGTACTTC. It specifies CASSLQPDRAHEQYF.

V and J are TRBV4-1 and TRBJ2-1; 7 positions agree with TRBD1. V lost 0 bases and J lost 3; bases outside the gene matches: 11. Germline V CDR1 and CDR2: MGHRA, YSYEKL. The CDR3 totals 18 residues. CDR3 sequence (DNA): TGCGCCAGCAGCCAAGATGCCCTCCCCAGGGGGAACTACAATGAGCAGTTCTTC. Protein: CASSQDALPRGNYNEQFF.

This clone was found once. This chain joins TRBV27 and TRBJ2-5, with 9 bases identical to TRBD1. Losses at the gene ends were 8 bases for V and 6 bases for J; bases not matched to a gene: 10. Germline V lookup: CDR1 MNHEY, CDR2 SMNVEV (reference sequence). The CDR3 has 14 amino acids. CDR3: CASPRDRAAKTQYF. DNA of the CDR3: TGTGCCAGCCCCCGGGACAGGGCAGCAAAGACCCAGTACTTC.

This chain links TRBV30 with TRBJ2-1; 9 bases map to TRBD2. Germline values: CDR1 GTSNPN, CDR2 SVGIG (reference sequence). This CDR3 contains 12 residues. The V gene end was trimmed by 6 bases and the J gene end by 3 bases; junction bases not matched to a gene: 0. The CDR3 DNA follows: TGTGCCTGTAGCGGGAGCTACAATGAGCAGTTCTTC. The encoded protein is CACSGSYNEQFF.